This TCR beta chain was obtained from a study of PD-L1 blockade in urothelial cancer. The wider study: Per blood sample, T cells had a median of roughly 150,000.

Regarding the study as a whole: A pretreatment blood TCR clonality that fell below the median predicted better progression-free and overall survival.

Time point: pretreatment peripheral blood. Peripheral blood mononuclear cells were collected from every patient before and during treatment, yielding between 1 and 8 samples per patient. Only in-frame clones appear in the TCRdb table, and some are missing; sequencing was by immunoSEQ multiplex PCR. The sample holds about 47,000 clones, around four fifths seen once. The CDR3 runs 15 residues. The germline gives CDR1 SNHLY, CDR2 FYNNEI. With 5 bases removed from V and 0 bases from J, the gap between germline ends came to 13 bases. On this clone itself: Its antigen remains unidentified.

This TCR came from a man between 45 and 60 years old with urothelial cancer. The source material was PBMCs, sampled around atezolizumab (anti-PD-L1) treatment. The chain combines TRBV2 with TRBJ1-2, with unresolved D. The CDR3 coding sequence is TGTGCCAGCAGTTTGCAGGATCAAGCTAACTATGGCTACACCTTC. Encoded protein: CASSLQDQANYGYTF.